These T cell receptor beta chains were read from a single sample in a study of blood T cell repertoires in COVID-19. Produced via immunoSEQ multiplex PCR; TCRdb's table is partial and in-frame only. The sample lists more than 200,000 clones, 88% occurring once. The sample consisted of peripheral blood. All receptors derive from a middle-aged man with acute or convalescent COVID-19. CDR3s include the opening cysteine and the closing phenylalanine or tryptophan. A D gene is named only where the DNA matches it firmly. Clone size, where shown, is once, few, many, or a class for clones that have expanded.

V,D,size,J,DNA,CDR3
TRBV4-1,TRBD1,.,TRBJ1-5,TGCGCCAGCAGCCAAGAGGGACAGACCCATCAGCCCCAGCATTTT,CASSQEGQTHQPQHF
TRBV9,.,.,TRBJ1-1,TGTGCCAGCAGCGTAGGGGCTGGAAACACTGAAGCTTTCTTT,CASSVGAGNTEAFF
TRBV25-1,.,.,TRBJ1-2,TGTGCCAGCAGTGACCGGGGGAGAGACTATGGCTACACCTTC,CASSDRGRDYGYTF
TRBV2,.,.,TRBJ1-2,TGTGCCAGCAGGCCGAGTACCTATGGCTACACCTTC,CASRPSTYGYTF
TRBV5-4,TRBD1,many,TRBJ1-1,TGTGCCAGCAGCTTGGGGAGGGGGCAAGAAGCTTTCTTT,CASSLGRGQEAFF
TRBV25-1,.,.,TRBJ1-1,TGTGCCAGCAGCCAAAGGGGACATTGGAAGAACACTGAAGCTTTCTTT,CASSQRGHWKNTEAFF
TRBV5-1,TRBD1,.,TRBJ1-6,TGCGCCAGCAGCACCGTGACAGGGACCAATTCACCCCTCCACTTT,CASSTVTGTNSPLHF
TRBV18,.,.,TRBJ1-1,TGTGCCAGCTCACCCGCGGGGAGCACTGAAGCTTTCTTT,CASSPAGSTEAFF
TRBV7-9,.,.,TRBJ2-3,TGTGCCAGCAGCTTAGCCCTTACAGGGGAGGTAGATACGCAGTATTTT,CASSLALTGEVDTQYF
TRBV12-3/TRBV12-4,.,few,TRBJ2-7,TGTGCCAGCAGTTTTGCCGAGTACGAGCAGTACTTC,CASSFAEYEQYF
TRBV24-1,.,.,TRBJ1-5,TGTGCCACCAGTGACTCAGGCTCCAATCAGCCCCAGCATTTT,CATSDSGSNQPQHF